The present TCR beta chain was sequenced within a study of blood T cells in healthy people across ages. It was with a sample-barcoded 5' primer and a J-beta primer mix that a second PCR of about 7 to 12 cycles was run. Via MiXCR, TCRdb re-called the 5' RACE reads, giving one row per CDR3 protein. The sample lists some 900,000 distinct CDR3 sequences; less than 35% were seen once. About this clonotype: Antigen unknown.

Study conclusions and caveats: Estimates of total diversity, which came from one million sequenced T cells, were considered to be underestimates. A roughly linear age-dependent decrease characterized TCR beta diversity per million T cells. When set beside aged donors, long-lived donors presented more naive CD4+ cells and higher diversity.

Peripheral blood was drawn, about 9.1 milliliters per donor. From germline, CDR1 is MNHEY and CDR2 SVGEGT. There are 14 residues in the CDR3. This clonotype was sampled from a woman of 80 years or more in good health. Sequences were obtained from blood. The chain recombines TRBV6-2 or TRBV6-3 with TRBJ2-5; the D gene is possibly TRBD2 (8 bases). The J call may be wrong; the DNA end is better matched by TRBJ2-7. CDR3 region: CASREGAGGFEQYF. The CDR3, as DNA: TGTGCCAGCAGGGAGGGGGCGGGGGGCTTCGAGCAGTACTTC.